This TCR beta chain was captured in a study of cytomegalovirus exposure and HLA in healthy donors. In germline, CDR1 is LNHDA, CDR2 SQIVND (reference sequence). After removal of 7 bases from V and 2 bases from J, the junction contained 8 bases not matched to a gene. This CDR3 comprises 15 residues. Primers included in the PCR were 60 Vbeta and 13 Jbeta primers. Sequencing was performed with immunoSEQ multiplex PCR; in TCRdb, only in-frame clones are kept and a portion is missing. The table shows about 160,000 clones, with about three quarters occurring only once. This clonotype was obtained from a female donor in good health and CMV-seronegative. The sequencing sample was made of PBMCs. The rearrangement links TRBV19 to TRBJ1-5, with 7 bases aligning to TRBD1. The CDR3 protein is CASNPPTGRNQPQHF. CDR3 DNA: TGTGCCAGTAACCCCCCGACAGGGCGCAATCAGCCCCAGCATTTT.